One sample yielded the 30 T cell receptor beta chains listed below, sequenced in a study of cytomegalovirus exposure and HLA in healthy donors. The primer mix had 60 Vbeta and 13 Jbeta primers. Profiling relied on immunoSEQ multiplex PCR, and the TCRdb table lists in-frame clones only, not all of them. This table holds roughly 190,000 clones, about 10% found once. The sequenced sample was PBMCs. The receptors here all came from a woman in her 30s in good health and CMV-seropositive.

This sequence joins TRBV19 and TRBJ2-1, with 14 bases identical to TRBD2. CDR3 length: 18 amino acids. Germline V gene lookup returns CDR1 LNHDA and CDR2 SQIVND (reference sequence). V dropped 3 bases and J dropped 5; count of bases not matched to a gene: 9. The CDR3 loop reads CASSIRGTSGSKDNEQFF. CDR3 nucleotide sequence: TGTGCCAGTAGTATTCGCGGGACTAGCGGGAGCAAGGACAATGAGCAGTTCTTC.

The chain employs TRBV13 and TRBJ2-4; 11 bases map to TRBD2. The CDR3 loop spans 17 amino acids. The trim removed 4 bases at V and 0 bases at J, leaving 5 bases unmatched. Germline values: CDR1 PRHDT, CDR2 FYEKMQ (reference sequence). CDR3 sequence: CASSSSGTSGAKNIQYF. CDR3 DNA sequence: TGTGCCAGCAGCTCCTCCGGGACTAGCGGAGCCAAAAACATTCAGTACTTC.

V gene TRBV12-5 combines with J gene TRBJ2-7; a weak D match, TRBD2 (6 bases). Germline values: CDR1 LGHNT, CDR2 FRNRAP. This CDR3 region has 16 residues. Trimming removed 5 bases from V and 0 bases from J, with 17 bases in between. CDR3 sequence: CASGAGTGGNSYEQYF. The CDR3, as DNA: TGTGCTAGTGGTGCTGGTACTGGCGGGAACTCCTACGAGCAGTACTTC.

The V call is TRBV6-5, the J call TRBJ2-2, with 8 nucleotides matching TRBD2. V dropped 6 bases and J dropped 4; count of bases not matched to a gene: 7. In germline, CDR1 is MNHEY, CDR2 SVGAGI. CDR3 length equals 15 residues. The CDR3 region is CASSEIAGLTGELFF. The CDR3 DNA sequence: TGTGCCAGCAGCGAAATAGCGGGACTCACCGGGGAGCTGTTTTTT.

CDR3 region: CASSVVAGNEQFF. The CDR3 nucleotides read TGTGCCAGCAGCGTAGTAGCGGGGAATGAGCAGTTCTTC. The rearrangement joins TRBV9 to TRBJ2-1; 8 nucleotides align to TRBD2. The CDR3 sequence is 13 residues long. Germline loops: CDR1 SGDLS, CDR2 YYNGEE. The junction had 0 bases not matched to a gene; V was cut back by 0 bases and J by 7 bases.

This clone was detected only a few times. J is TRBJ1-5 and V is TRBV23-1, with TRBD1 matching over 9 bases. TRBV23-1 counts as an open reading frame of uncertain function. V lost 0 bases, J lost 3 bases, and 12 bases stayed unmatched. The CDR3 is 19 residues long. CDR3 coding DNA: TGCGCCAGCAGTCAATCACCGGGACAGGGACGTGGCAACAATCAGCCCCAGCATTTT. It encodes CASSQSPGQGRGNNQPQHF.

V is TRBV6-1 and J is TRBJ2-7; 12 bases match TRBD2. Germline CDR1 and CDR2: MNHNS and SASEGT. The V gene end was trimmed by 4 bases and the J gene end by 7 bases; junction bases not matched to a gene: 5. The CDR3 spans 14 residues. CDR3 DNA: TGTGCCAGCAGTGGACTAGCGGGAGAGATGGAGCAGTACTTC. This sequence encodes CASSGLAGEMEQYF.

This clone has a handful of counts. The chain recombines TRBV5-1 with TRBJ1-2, with 8 nucleotides matching TRBD1. The CDR3 is 14 amino acids. Looked up from germline, CDR1 is SGHRS and CDR2 is YFSETQ. V lost 0 bases to trimming and J lost 7 bases; unmatched junction nucleotides: 5. CDR3 loop: CASSLEPGGRGYTF. CDR3 nucleotides: TGCGCCAGCAGCTTGGAACCAGGGGGCCGTGGCTACACCTTC.

This clone was seen more than once but under ten times. The chain joins TRBV5-6 to TRBJ2-1; TRBD1 matches at 10 bases. V shed 0 bases, J shed 4 bases, and the junction held 4 bases outside the gene matches. There are 16 residues in the CDR3. The germline V gene has CDR1 SGHDT and CDR2 YYEEEE. The CDR3 region is CASSLATGGSYNEQFF. Written as DNA, the CDR3 is TGTGCCAGCAGCTTGGCGACAGGGGGCAGTTACAATGAGCAGTTCTTC.

In this sample, this clone turned up a few times. The chain joins TRBV10-3 to TRBJ1-1; weak D call: TRBD1 (6 bases). CDR1 ENHRY and CDR2 SYGVKD come from the germline V gene. The V end was cut by 2 bases, the J end by 0 bases, with 7 bases between. The CDR3 loop spans 14 amino acids. CDR3 region: CAISEGQLNTEAFF. The CDR3 nucleotides are TGTGCCATCAGTGAGGGACAGTTGAACACTGAAGCTTTCTTT.

This sequence joins TRBV7-9 and TRBJ2-1; 8 nucleotides match TRBD2. V shed 5 bases and J 3 bases; nucleotides not matched to a gene: 6. CDR1 is SEHNR and CDR2 is FQNEAQ in the germline V gene (reference sequence). The CDR3 consists of 15 residues. The CDR3 here is CASSKLAGRYNEQFF. The CDR3, as DNA: TGTGCCAGCAGCAAGCTAGCGGGTCGCTACAATGAGCAGTTCTTC.

This CDR3 reads CASSAPRQGSYEQYF. The CDR3 DNA reads TGTGCCAGCAGCGCGCCTCGTCAGGGATCCTACGAGCAGTACTTC. The rearrangement uses TRBV7-9 and TRBJ2-7; tentatively, D is TRBD1 (5 bases). The CDR3 spans 15 residues. CDR1 SEHNR and CDR2 FQNEAQ come from the germline V gene (reference sequence). Trimming shortened V by 5 bases and J by 1 base, and 15 bases separated the two germline ends.

The CDR3 is CASSDQGGSEKLFF. CDR3 nucleotide sequence: TGTGCCAGCAGCGACCAGGGGGGAAGTGAAAAACTGTTTTTT. This chain uses TRBV7-9 with TRBJ1-4, with TRBD1 identical over 7 bases. The CDR3 runs 14 residues. Trimming at V came to 5 bases and at J to 7 bases, leaving 7 bases not matched to a gene. Germline assignment: CDR1 SEHNR and CDR2 FQNEAQ (reference sequence).

This clone appeared many times. The junction differs from germline at one of its ends, possibly a read error. The chain carries TRBV6-1 and TRBJ2-1, with 7 bases lining up with TRBD2. Germline assignment: CDR1 MNHNS and CDR2 SASEGT. This CDR3 region has 13 residues. CDR3 loop: CASNRGREGRRVF. The DNA of the CDR3 is TGTGCCAGCAACCGGGGGAGGGAGGGGAGGAGGGTCTTC.

J is TRBJ1-1 and V is TRBV6-1; a weak D match, TRBD1 (5 bases). The CDR3 loop spans 12 amino acids. Germline lookup yields CDR1 MNHNS and CDR2 SASEGT. Between the trimmed V and J ends, which lost 6 bases and 9 bases, there was a span of 14 bases. DNA for the CDR3: TGTGCCAGCAGCCCGGGGGGGAGCCAAGCTTTCTTT. Translated: CASSPGGSQAFF.

This sequence joins TRBV5-4 and TRBJ1-3; 7 positions agree with TRBD1. This CDR3 spans 14 amino acids. Germline V lookup: CDR1 SGHNT, CDR2 YYREEE (reference sequence). Trimming took 2 bases from V and 2 from J; bases not matched to a gene: 1. In DNA form, the CDR3 reads TGTGCCAGCAGCTTAACAGGGGCTGGAAACACCATATATTTT. Amino acids: CASSLTGAGNTIYF.

The rearrangement joins TRBV27 to TRBJ2-5; 12 nucleotides align to TRBD1. The DNA end lines up better with TRBJ2-7; the J call may be wrong. The germline V gene encodes CDR1 MNHEY and CDR2 SMNVEV (reference sequence). The CDR3 length is 15 residues. The CDR3 region is CASSSLGQGAGEQYF. CDR3 DNA: TGTGCCAGCAGTTCTTTGGGACAGGGGGCGGGCGAGCAGTACTTC.

The chain combines TRBV7-9 with TRBJ2-2, with D possibly TRBD2 on 5 matching bases. The CDR3 is made up of 17 amino acids. From germline, CDR1 is SEHNR and CDR2 FQNEAQ (reference sequence). Trimming took 5 bases from V and 2 from J, leaving 18 bases between them. The CDR3 DNA follows: TGTGCCAGCAGCCCAAAGTATAGAGGGCGTAACACCGGGGAGCTGTTTTTT. Its translation: CASSPKYRGRNTGELFF.

The rearrangement joins TRBV19 to TRBJ2-6, with a possible D match to TRBD1 (6 bases). Deletions cut 1 base from V and 4 bases from J, with 11 bases between. CDR1 and CDR2 from the germline V gene are LNHDA and SQIVND (reference sequence). CDR3 length equals 16 residues. DNA of the CDR3: TGTGCCAGTAGTATAGGCAGGGGCTCCGGGGCCAACGTCCTGACTTTC. The encoded protein is CASSIGRGSGANVLTF.

The chain uses TRBV5-1 and TRBJ2-1; TRBD1 agrees at 7 bases. The CDR3 has 17 residues. The germline V gene encodes CDR1 SGHRS and CDR2 YFSETQ. The trim removed 8 bases at V and 2 bases at J, leaving 16 bases unmatched. The CDR3 DNA sequence: TGCGCCAGTTCGGGACAGCCCCCACAAAGGGCCTACAATGAGCAGTTCTTC. Translated, it gives CASSGQPPQRAYNEQFF.

This clone turned up a few times. J is TRBJ2-3 and V is TRBV18, with 10 bases lining up with TRBD1. Germline CDR1 is KGHSH and CDR2 is LQKENI. The CDR3 extends over 14 amino acids. V lost 4 bases, J lost 2 bases, and 0 bases stayed unmatched. CDR3 in DNA: TGTGCCAGCTCACGACAGGGGGCCACAGATACGCAGTATTTT. Protein product: CASSRQGATDTQYF. The full variable domain, in which reference TRBV18 and TRBJ2-3 provide the parts outside the CDR3, is NAGVMQNPRHLVRRRGQEARLRCSPMKGHSHVYWYRQLPEEGLKFMVYLQKENIIDESGMPKERFSAEFPKEGPSILRIQQVVRGDSAAYFCASSRQGATDTQYFGPGTRLTVL.

The chain links TRBV6-1 to TRBJ1-1; no clear D gene. The CDR3 is 15 amino acids. Germline CDR1 is MNHNS and CDR2 is SASEGT. The CDR3 nucleotides read TGTGCTACGAAAACCGGTGAGTCTATGAACACTGAAGCTTTCTTT. This sequence encodes CATKTGESMNTEAFF.

The V call is TRBV29-1, the J call TRBJ1-5; D is perhaps TRBD1 (5 bases). This CDR3 has 14 amino acids. V lost 6 bases and J lost 6, with 18 bases in between. Germline V gene lookup returns CDR1 SQVTM and CDR2 ANQGSEA. Written as DNA, the CDR3 is TGCAGCGTCCTCGAAGAAGGGGTGGGTCAGCCCCAGCATTTT. This sequence encodes CSVLEEGVGQPQHF.

The chain employs TRBV6-5 and TRBJ2-7, with D unclear. V shed 5 bases and J shed 7 bases, with 21 bases lying between them. Germline V gene lookup returns CDR1 MNHEY and CDR2 SVGAGI. This CDR3 is built from 15 residues. CDR3 loop: CASSREPYQIGEQYF. The DNA of the CDR3 is TGTGCCAGCAGTCGCGAGCCGTACCAAATCGGGGAGCAGTACTTC.

This clone was seen only a few times. The gene calls are TRBV5-6 and TRBJ1-2; tentatively, D is TRBD1 (5 bases). This CDR3 region has 16 residues. V was cut by 0 bases and J by 2 bases, with 14 bases left in between. The germline V gene encodes CDR1 SGHDT and CDR2 YYEEEE. The CDR3 nucleotides are TGTGCCAGCAGCTTGGGGCGAAGGGGCGCGAACTATGGCTACACCTTC. Translating gives CASSLGRRGANYGYTF.

The gene calls are TRBV9 and TRBJ2-1; maybe TRBD2 (6 bases). Germline lookup yields CDR1 SGDLS and CDR2 YYNGEE. CDR3 size: 11 residues. V dropped 3 bases and J dropped 12 bases, with 10 bases sitting between them. The CDR3 region has the DNA TGTGCCAGCAGCGCCGGGACTCCGCAGTTCTTC. It encodes CASSAGTPQFF.

This clone was counted only a few times. J is TRBJ2-7 and V is TRBV7-9; 9 bases match TRBD2. This CDR3 spans 15 amino acids. Germline CDR1 is SEHNR and CDR2 is FQNEAQ (reference sequence). V lost 5 bases and J lost 2; bases outside the gene matches: 7. The CDR3 DNA reads TGTGCCAGCAGCAAGGTGCCTAGCGGGACCTACGAGCAGTACTTC. Residues: CASSKVPSGTYEQYF.

CDR3 amino acids: CASSYLGQVDGYTF. The CDR3 DNA follows: TGTGCCAGCAGTTACCTGGGACAGGTTGACGGCTACACCTTC. This chain joins TRBV6-6 and TRBJ1-2; 8 nucleotides match TRBD1. Per germline, CDR1 MNHNY and CDR2 SVGAGI (reference sequence). The CDR3 has 14 amino acids. J gave up 8 bases and V 2 bases, and 7 bases lay outside the gene matches.

The chain uses TRBV6-5 and TRBJ2-1, with D possibly being TRBD2 (6 bases). The CDR3 runs to 15 residues. The ends were cut back, 0 bases at V and 10 bases at J, with 16 bases in the middle. The germline CDR1 and CDR2 sequences are MNHEY and SVGAGI. This CDR3 is CASSYSGSRGREQFF. The CDR3 DNA reads TGTGCCAGCAGTTACTCCGGGAGCCGCGGGCGGGAGCAGTTCTTC.

This clone has a handful of counts. The V call is TRBV5-4, the J call TRBJ2-3; TRBD1 matches 8 bases. CDR1 is SGHNT, CDR2 YYREEE, per germline (reference sequence). V was pared by 4 bases and J by 3 bases, with 10 bases of the junction left unmatched. The CDR3 has 16 residues. The CDR3 loop reads CASSMPRTGKTDTQYF. The CDR3, as DNA: TGTGCCAGCAGCATGCCCCGGACAGGGAAGACAGATACGCAGTATTTT.